Each of the 19 T cell receptor beta chains below was sequenced from the same sample in a study of T cell repertoires in cytomegalovirus infection. TCRdb called the reads again in MiXCR, with one record for every CDR3 protein. The sample has hundreds of thousands of distinct CDR3 sequences, roughly 31% seen once. Their cognate antigens are unknown. The sample in question was cultured CD8+ T cells from PBMCs, obtained from culture after CMV antigen stimulation. The receptor source for this set is a human donor in good health (CMV status not recorded). Some clones in this sample may be carry-over from other donors' samples.

About this clonotype itself: This may come from a read error, since a much larger clone is one base off. V and J are TRBV12-3 or TRBV12-4 and TRBJ1-1; 9 bases are shared with TRBD1. J gave up 10 bases and V 5 bases, and 8 bases lay outside the gene matches. This CDR3 spans 13 amino acids. CDR3 protein: CASSPEQGAVAFF. CDR3 bases: TGTGCCAGCAGTCCGGAACAGGGGGCCGTAGCTTTCTTT.

The sample holds a few counts of this clonotype. CDR3 residues: CASSQASGETQYF. The CDR3 DNA is TGCGCCAGCAGCCAAGCCAGTGGAGAGACCCAGTACTTC. This chain links TRBV4-3 with TRBJ2-5; the D is unclear. This CDR3 has 13 amino acids. Looked up from germline, CDR1 is LGHNA and CDR2 is YSLEER. The germline V and J ends were trimmed by 1 base and 4 bases, with 7 bases remaining between them.

This clonotype has only one observation. The J gene is TRBJ1-4, the V gene TRBV19, with D possibly TRBD1 on 6 matching bases. Germline CDR1 is LNHDA and CDR2 is SQIVND (reference sequence). V shed 0 bases and J shed 6 bases, with 14 bases lying between them. The CDR3 is 16 amino acids. CDR3 DNA: TGTGCCAGTAGTATAGATTATCCAGGGGTGGATGAAAAACTGTTTTTT. Encoded protein: CASSIDYPGVDEKLFF.

The rearrangement links TRBV6-2 or TRBV6-3 to TRBJ2-7; D tentatively reads TRBD1 or TRBD2 (5 bases each). Looked up from germline, CDR1 is MNHEY and CDR2 is SVGEGT. Trimming removed 5 bases at V and 5 bases at J, with 19 bases between. This CDR3 is 15 amino acids long. The CDR3 region is CASSEHTGPANEQYF. The CDR3 nucleotides are TGTGCCAGCAGTGAGCACACGGGGCCCGCCAACGAGCAGTACTTC.

The gene calls are TRBV9 and TRBJ1-1; 7 nucleotides align to TRBD1. The germline V gene encodes CDR1 SGDLS and CDR2 YYNGEE. Unmatched junction bases numbered 8, after V lost 8 bases and J lost 4 bases. The CDR3 is 13 amino acids. The CDR3 protein is CASGRGPVTEAFF. Written as DNA, the CDR3 is TGTGCCAGTGGAAGGGGGCCGGTCACTGAAGCTTTCTTT.

V and J are TRBV7-2 and TRBJ1-3, with no clear D. Germline CDR1 SGHTA, CDR2 FQGNSA. This CDR3 region has 16 residues. Trimming cost V 3 bases and J 4 bases, with 16 bases left between them. CDR3 sequence: CASSFLTESAGNTIYF. CDR3 nucleotides: TGTGCCAGCAGCTTTCTTACAGAGTCGGCGGGAAACACCATATATTTT.

This clonotype was observed a few times. The chain recombines TRBV4-1 with TRBJ2-3; D gene ambiguous. The germline V gene encodes CDR1 MGHRA and CDR2 YSYEKL. The CDR3 sequence is 16 residues long. Trimming pared 1 base from V and 1 base from J, leaving 12 bases between. The CDR3 DNA is TGCGCCAGCAGCCAAGGTCCCCTAAGGGGCACAGATACGCAGTATTTT. Translating it yields CASSQGPLRGTDTQYF.

This clonotype was picked up many times. CDR3 sequence (DNA): TGTGCCAGCAGCTTAGCCGGCAGGGTAAAAACCTACGAGCAGTACTTC. Translated: CASSLAGRVKTYEQYF. The chain carries TRBV7-6 and TRBJ2-7, with a weak D call TRBD1 (5 bases). The germline CDR1 and CDR2 sequences are SGHVS and FNYEAQ. The CDR3 sequence is 16 residues long. The V gene lost 0 bases and the J gene lost 2 bases, with 14 bases spanning the gap.

This clonotype was observed a handful of times. The chain uses TRBV5-5 and TRBJ2-7; 9 bases agree with TRBD1. Germline CDR1 SGHKS, CDR2 YYEKEE (reference sequence). V dropped 4 bases and J dropped 2; count of bases not matched to a gene: 7. The CDR3 has 15 residues. Here the CDR3 reads CASSHPGTGPYEQYF. CDR3 DNA sequence: TGTGCCAGCAGCCACCCCGGGACAGGGCCCTACGAGCAGTACTTC.

This clonotype was detected a few times. This rearrangement joins TRBV2 to TRBJ2-7; D is unclear. Germline V gene sequence: CDR1 SNHLY, CDR2 FYNNEI. Trimming cost V 4 bases and J 6 bases, with 10 bases left between them. This CDR3 has 12 amino acids. The CDR3 DNA sequence: TGTGCCAGCAGTGTTCCGGAACCCGAGCAGTACTTC. This codes for CASSVPEPEQYF.

This clonotype was observed a handful of times. V is TRBV7-6 and J is TRBJ1-1; D unclear. The CDR3 has 15 amino acids. From germline, CDR1 is SGHVS and CDR2 FNYEAQ. Trimming took 4 bases from V and 4 from J, leaving 16 bases between them. CDR3 sequence: CASSSFRGLVTEAFF. CDR3 nucleotide sequence: TGTGCCAGCAGCTCCTTTAGAGGGCTGGTCACTGAAGCTTTCTTT.

V and J are TRBV13 and TRBJ2-7, with D maybe TRBD2 (5 bases). Germline CDR1 PRHDT, CDR2 FYEKMQ (reference sequence). Trimming removed 4 bases from V and 4 bases from J, with 14 bases in between. The CDR3 is 14 residues long. DNA for the CDR3: TGTGCCAGCAGCTCTGGCAGGAGGACTTACGAGCAGTACGTC. This translates into CASSSGRRTYEQYV.

The chain links TRBV14 to TRBJ1-4; TRBD1 might be the D (5 bases). The CDR3 loop spans 17 amino acids. Germline CDR1 reads SGHDN; CDR2 reads FVKESK. Trimming removed 2 bases at V and 1 base at J, with 14 bases between. CDR3 sequence reads: CASSQYRDRRTNEKLFF. The CDR3 region has the DNA TGTGCCAGCAGCCAATACCGGGACCGCCGAACTAATGAAAAACTGTTTTTT. The whole variable domain, remainder taken from reference TRBV14 and TRBJ1-4, is EAGVTQFPSHSVIEKGQTVTLRCDPISGHDNLYWYRRVMGKEIKFLLHFVKESKQDESGMPNNRFLAERTGGTYSTLKVQPAELEDSGVYFCASSQYRDRRTNEKLFFGSGTQLSVL.

This clonotype showed up just a few times. This chain joins TRBV7-3 and TRBJ2-2; D possibly uses TRBD1 or TRBD2 (7 bases each). Germline loops: CDR1 SGHTA, CDR2 FQGTGA. This CDR3 contains 15 residues. Trimming cost V 0 bases and J 6 bases, with 11 bases left between them. CDR3 protein: CASSLTGGTAGELFF. CDR3 coding DNA: TGTGCCAGCAGCTTAACGGGGGGGACAGCCGGGGAGCTGTTTTTT.

J is TRBJ1-6 and V is TRBV6-5; D gene uncertain. The V end was cut by 5 bases, the J end by 6 bases, with 17 bases between. From germline, CDR1 is MNHEY and CDR2 SVGAGI. The CDR3 has 16 amino acids. CDR3 coding DNA: TGTGCCAGCAGTAACAGTGGATCTAGCTCTAATTCACCCCTCCACTTT. Its protein is CASSNSGSSSNSPLHF.

This chain joins TRBV5-1 and TRBJ2-7; 11 bases agree with TRBD2. V shed 4 bases, J shed 3 bases, and the junction held 9 bases outside the gene matches. Germline CDR1 SGHRS, CDR2 YFSETQ. This CDR3 is built from 16 residues. CDR3 coding DNA: TGCGCCAGCAGCCCAGCTTTAGCGGGGGGGATCTACGAGCAGTACTTC. It is translated as CASSPALAGGIYEQYF.

This clonotype was found a few times. The chain uses TRBV18 and TRBJ1-5; the D is unclear. Trimming stripped 0 bases from V and 10 bases from J, with 10 bases between. CDR1 is KGHSH and CDR2 is LQKENI in the germline V gene. The CDR3 is made up of 13 amino acids. The CDR3 spells CASSPPEGGPQHF. The CDR3 region has the DNA TGTGCCAGCTCACCACCGGAGGGAGGACCCCAGCATTTT.

The sample holds many counts of this clonotype. The chain's CDR3 is CASSYLRTGSIGQPQHF. The CDR3 DNA reads as TGTGCCAGCAGTTACTTGAGAACAGGGAGCATTGGGCAGCCCCAGCATTTT. The chain has TRBV6-6 and TRBJ1-5; tentatively, D is TRBD1 (6 bases). The V gene lost 1 base and the J gene lost 7 bases, with 20 bases spanning the gap. Germline V gene sequence: CDR1 MNHNY, CDR2 SVGAGI (reference sequence). CDR3 length equals 17 residues.

The table lists this clonotype with many counts. This chain links TRBV7-2 with TRBJ1-6, with 7 bases aligning to TRBD1. CDR3 length: 19 amino acids. J was trimmed by 0 bases and V by 5 bases; bases with no gene match: 13. Germline CDR1 reads SGHTA; CDR2 reads FQGNSA. The CDR3 region is CASSPGQIIYSSYNSPLHF. Written as DNA, the CDR3 is TGTGCCAGCAGCCCGGGACAGATAATTTACAGCTCCTATAATTCACCCCTCCACTTT.